The 21 T cell receptor beta chains below all came from one sample that was sequenced in a study of spatial heterogeneity in lung cancer. Regarding time point: sample taken at primary tumor resection. Frozen PBMC, nontumor lung or tumor provided whole RNA, which was sequenced unsorted. TCRdb ran MiXCR on the 5' RACE reads and lists one entry per CDR3 protein. Of 9,500 to 11,000 distinct CDR3 sequences listed, roughly 6.2% were seen once; the top ten hold approximately 30%. The material sequenced was PBMCs, taken at surgery. Receptors originate from a male donor with early-stage non-small cell lung cancer.

This clonotype was seen many times. The library was prepared for alpha chains; this beta chain is a stray read, so its frequency means little. The chain links TRBV3-1 to TRBJ2-5; weak D call: TRBD1 (5 bases). The V gene lost 4 bases and the J gene lost 5 bases, with 11 bases spanning the gap. This CDR3 region has 13 residues. Per the germline V gene, CDR1 is LGHDT and CDR2 is YNNKEL (reference sequence). The CDR3 here is CASSPSGAETQYF. DNA of the CDR3: TGTGCCAGCAGCCCGAGTGGGGCTGAGACCCAGTACTTC.

In its sample, this clonotype was seen many times. The size of this beta chain means little, since it is a stray read in a library made for alpha chains. The rearrangement links TRBV7-2 to TRBJ2-2; D is uncertain. The CDR3 has 13 residues. V lost 1 base and J 4 bases, leaving 4 bases between the germline ends. Germline loops: CDR1 SGHTA, CDR2 FQGNSA. Here the CDR3 DNA reads TGTGCCAGCAGCTTAGGACCCACCGGGGAGCTGTTTTTT. Its translation is CASSLGPTGELFF. The variable domain in full, with the rest retrieved from reference TRBV7-2 and TRBJ2-2, is GAGVSQSPSNKVTEKGKDVELRCDPISGHTALYWYRQSLGQGLEFLIYFQGNSAPDKSGLPSDRFSAERTGGSVSTLTIQRTQQEDSAVYLCASSLGPTGELFFGEGSRLTVL.

This clonotype was picked up a small number of times. The library was designed around alpha chains, so this beta chain is a stray read whose abundance carries little weight. The CDR3: CASSQDERGGRGEQFF. The DNA for the CDR3 is TGCGCCAGCAGCCAAGATGAGCGGGGGGGCCGGGGTGAGCAGTTCTTC. This chain links TRBV4-3 with TRBJ2-1, with TRBD2 matching 10 bases. CDR3 length: 16 residues. With 0 bases clipped from V and 9 bases from J, the junction kept 8 bases outside the gene matches. Germline V CDR1 and CDR2: LGHNA, YSLEER.

This clonotype was recorded many times. This beta chain is an off-target read within a library intended for alpha chains, so its frequency means little. The chain employs TRBV28 and TRBJ2-7; TRBD1 might be the D (6 bases). This CDR3 comprises 14 residues. Germline loops: CDR1 MDHEN, CDR2 SYDVKM. The V end lost 4 bases, the J end lost 10 bases, and 20 bases lay between the germline ends. The CDR3, as DNA: TGTGCCAGCAGTTCCACGGGGACAACGGACTCTCAGTACTTC. Protein sequence: CASSSTGTTDSQYF.

As regards this clonotype: Since it is a stray read in a library aimed at alpha chains, this beta chain has a size that is not meaningful. The V and J genes are TRBV5-5 and TRBJ2-1; 11 bases are shared with TRBD2. In germline, CDR1 is SGHKS, CDR2 YYEKEE (reference sequence). The CDR3 is made up of 18 amino acids. The junction had 11 bases not matched to a gene; V was cut back by 1 base and J by 5 bases. CDR3 bases: TGTGCCAGCAGCTTGACCCTGTATAGCGGGAGGGAGAACAATGAGCAGTTCTTC. Residues: CASSLTLYSGRENNEQFF.

Judged by abundance, this clonotype is medium-sized. A library prepared for alpha chains yielded this beta chain as an off-target read; its size is of little meaning. The chain recombines TRBV5-5 with TRBJ1-6, with TRBD1 matching 8 bases. V dropped 4 bases and J dropped 15; count of bases not matched to a gene: 15. The CDR3 is made up of 15 amino acids. Germline loops: CDR1 SGHKS, CDR2 YYEKEE (reference sequence). In nucleotides, the CDR3 is TGTGCCAGCAGCAAAGGGACAGGCCGATATTCGGTCCTCCACTTT. Protein sequence: CASSKGTGRYSVLHF. Looking up the rest from reference TRBV5-5 and TRBJ1-6 gives the full variable domain: DAGVTQSPTHLIKTRGQQVTLRCSPISGHKSVSWYQQVLGQGPQFIFQYYEKEERGRGNFPDRFSARQFPNYSSELNVNALLLGDSALYLCASSKGTGRYSVLHFGNGTRLTVT.

Comments on this clonotype: Within a library made for alpha chains, this beta chain is off target, and its count is uninformative. The chain recombines TRBV4-3 with TRBJ1-2, with no clear D. The ends were cut back, 6 bases at V and 6 bases at J, with 20 bases in the middle. This CDR3 comprises 15 residues. In germline, CDR1 is LGHNA, CDR2 YSLEER. The CDR3 here is CASSPSSRSIDGYTF. The CDR3 bases are TGCGCCAGCAGTCCCTCCTCCCGGTCAATTGATGGCTACACCTTC.

Ten or more counts support this clonotype. This beta chain slipped into a library made for alpha chains as a stray read, so its size is not meaningful. The V and J genes are TRBV7-6 and TRBJ2-1; TRBD2 matches 12 bases. V lost 2 bases to trimming and J lost 6 bases; unmatched junction nucleotides: 5. The germline V gene has CDR1 SGHVS and CDR2 FNYEAQ. The CDR3 has 16 residues. This CDR3 reads CASSLSGTSGFNEQFF. The DNA of the CDR3 is TGTGCCAGCAGCTTATCTGGGACTAGCGGGTTCAATGAGCAGTTCTTC.

There are many counts of this clonotype. A library prepared for alpha chains yielded this beta chain as an off-target read; its size is of little meaning. V and J are TRBV5-1 and TRBJ2-1; tentatively, D is TRBD1 (6 bases). CDR3 length: 15 residues. Trimming pared 3 bases from V and 0 bases from J, leaving 10 bases between. Germline-derived CDR1 and CDR2 are SGHRS and YFSETQ. CDR3 DNA: TGCGCCAGCAGCTCAGGGGTGAGCTCCTACAATGAGCAGTTCTTC. Translating it yields CASSSGVSSYNEQFF.

Ten or more counts support this clonotype. A library made for alpha chains picked up this beta chain off target, so its size means little. The chain links TRBV7-9 to TRBJ1-1; 9 bases match TRBD1. The V gene end was trimmed by 4 bases and the J gene end by 4 bases; junction bases not matched to a gene: 4. Germline lookup yields CDR1 SEHNR and CDR2 FQNEAQ (reference sequence). The CDR3 sequence is 14 residues long. The CDR3 sequence is CASSSQGAGTEAFF. The CDR3 bases are TGTGCCAGCAGCTCACAGGGGGCGGGCACTGAAGCTTTCTTT.

As regards this clonotype: This beta chain slipped into a library made for alpha chains as a stray read, so its size is not meaningful. This sequence joins TRBV27 and TRBJ2-7; possibly TRBD1 or TRBD2 for D (6 bases each). The germline V gene has CDR1 MNHEY and CDR2 SMNVEV (reference sequence). This CDR3 is 12 amino acids long. Trimming removed 8 bases from V and 9 bases from J, with 17 bases in between. CDR3 sequence reads: CASSEGGSRQYF. For the CDR3, the DNA is TGTGCCAGCTCCGAGGGGGGTTCGAGGCAGTACTTC.

In its sample, this clonotype is medium-sized. A library made for alpha chains picked up this beta chain off target, so its size means little. This rearrangement joins TRBV3-1 to TRBJ1-5; D not resolved. This CDR3 region has 15 residues. V lost 5 bases to trimming and J lost 1 base, with 12 bases between them. CDR1 is LGHDT, CDR2 YNNKEL, per germline (reference sequence). CDR3 DNA sequence: TGTGCCAGCAGCTTTGCCCTGGGGAGCAATCAGCCCCAGCATTTT. Its protein is CASSFALGSNQPQHF.

With respect to this clonotype: This beta chain is an unintended read in a library built for alpha chains; its size means little. This chain links TRBV28 with TRBJ2-7; D is ambiguous. The V end lost 7 bases, the J end lost 3 bases, and 13 bases lay between the germline ends. Germline-derived CDR1 and CDR2 are MDHEN and SYDVKM. The CDR3 consists of 13 residues. Written as DNA, the CDR3 is TGTGCCAGCACGTCCGGGTTACACTACGAGCAGTACTTC. Translated, it gives CASTSGLHYEQYF. Looking up the rest from reference TRBV28 and TRBJ2-7 gives the full variable domain: DVKVTQSSRYLVKRTGEKVFLECVQDMDHENMFWYRQDPGLGLRLIYFSYDVKMKEKGDIPEGYSVSREKKERFSLILESASTNQTSMYLCASTSGLHYEQYFGPGTRLTVT.

The table lists this clonotype with many counts. A library prepared for alpha chains yielded this beta chain as an off-target read; its size is of little meaning. CDR3 coding DNA: TGCAGCGTTGAAACTAGCAGGGATACGCAGTATTTT. Its protein product is CSVETSRDTQYF. V is TRBV29-1 and J is TRBJ2-3, with D maybe TRBD2 (6 bases). V gave up 2 bases and J gave up 6 bases, with 9 bases separating them. The length of the CDR3 is 12 residues. Germline V gene sequence: CDR1 SQVTM, CDR2 ANQGSEA.

Sample share makes this clonotype medium-sized. This beta chain is an off-target read within a library intended for alpha chains, so its frequency means little. This chain joins TRBV29-1 and TRBJ1-2; 7 nucleotides align to TRBD1. Germline V gene sequence: CDR1 SQVTM, CDR2 ANQGSEA. The CDR3 extends over 13 amino acids. V shed 6 bases, J shed 6 bases, and the junction held 10 bases outside the gene matches. CDR3 in amino acids: CSVPRGGPNGYTF. The DNA for the CDR3 is TGCAGCGTGCCCAGGGGGGGCCCGAATGGCTACACCTTC. Based on the CDR3 plus reference TRBV29-1 and TRBJ1-2, the full variable domain is SAVISQKPSRDICQRGTSLTIQCQVDSQVTMMFWYRQQPGQSLTLIATANQGSEATYESGFVIDKFPISRPNLTFSTLTVSNMSPEDSSIYLCSVPRGGPNGYTFGSGTRLTVV.

This clonotype was seen many times. For a library built for alpha chains, this beta chain is a stray read; little rests on its size. The chain carries TRBV7-2 and TRBJ1-4, with D possibly matching TRBD1 (5 bases). The germline CDR1 and CDR2 sequences are SGHTA and FQGNSA. The CDR3 has 15 residues. V lost 1 base, J lost 8 bases, and 14 bases lay in between. CDR3 amino acids: CASSLEARAREKLFF. The CDR3 region has the DNA TGTGCCAGCAGCTTAGAGGCCAGGGCGAGGGAAAAACTGTTTTTT.

This clonotype is hyperexpanded within its sample. For a library built for alpha chains, this beta chain is a stray read; little rests on its size. V gene TRBV7-9 combines with J gene TRBJ1-2; maybe TRBD1 (6 bases). From germline, CDR1 is SEHNR and CDR2 FQNEAQ (reference sequence). The CDR3 extends over 12 amino acids. V dropped 6 bases and J dropped 4 bases, with 9 bases sitting between them. DNA of the CDR3: TGTGCCAGCAGAGGGGGGCCCTATGGCTACACCTTC. Translating gives CASRGGPYGYTF.

This clonotype was found many times. Since the library was made to target alpha chains, this beta chain is a stray read and its abundance is not meaningful. The V call is TRBV9, the J call TRBJ2-5; TRBD2 matches at 11 bases. Unmatched junction bases numbered 13, after V lost 3 bases and J lost 3 bases. The CDR3 runs 18 residues. Germline CDR1 is SGDLS and CDR2 is YYNGEE. The CDR3 DNA is TGTGCCAGCAGCGAACAGGACACTAGCGGGAGAACTGAAGAGACCCAGTACTTC. Protein product: CASSEQDTSGRTEETQYF.

This clonotype showed up just a few times. A library made for alpha chains picked up this beta chain off target, so its size means little. The V and J genes are TRBV2 and TRBJ2-7, with D perhaps given as TRBD1 or TRBD2 (5 bases each). The CDR3 length is 14 residues. Trimming left V 5 bases short and J 2 bases short, with 13 bases between. The V gene's germline CDR1 is SNHLY and CDR2 FYNNEI. In nucleotides, the CDR3 is TGTGCCAGCAGTCCGGGACGTTCGACCTACGAGCAGTACTTC. Translated: CASSPGRSTYEQYF.

This clonotype turned up a few times. The library was prepared for alpha chains; this beta chain is a stray read, so its frequency means little. The chain is built from TRBV3-1 and TRBJ1-5; TRBD1 might be the D (5 bases). The CDR3 spans 16 residues. Germline V gene lookup returns CDR1 LGHDT and CDR2 YNNKEL (reference sequence). Trimming stripped 3 bases from V and 0 bases from J, with 12 bases between. The DNA of the CDR3 is TGTGCCAGCAGCCAGTCGACAGACCTTAGCAATCAGCCCCAGCATTTT. Protein sequence: CASSQSTDLSNQPQHF.

A word on this clonotype: This beta chain is an off-target read within a library intended for alpha chains, so its frequency means little. In DNA, the CDR3 is TGTGCCAGCAGCTTCGAGGCAGGGGGTTCACCCCTCCACTTT. It yields the protein CASSFEAGGSPLHF. This rearrangement joins TRBV5-5 to TRBJ1-6; 7 bases map to TRBD1. Unmatched junction bases numbered 5, after V lost 2 bases and J lost 9 bases. The germline CDR1 and CDR2 sequences are SGHKS and YYEKEE (reference sequence). The CDR3 sequence is 14 residues long. Using reference TRBV5-5 and TRBJ1-6 for the parts outside the CDR3, the full variable domain is DAGVTQSPTHLIKTRGQQVTLRCSPISGHKSVSWYQQVLGQGPQFIFQYYEKEERGRGNFPDRFSARQFPNYSSELNVNALLLGDSALYLCASSFEAGGSPLHFGNGTRLTVT.